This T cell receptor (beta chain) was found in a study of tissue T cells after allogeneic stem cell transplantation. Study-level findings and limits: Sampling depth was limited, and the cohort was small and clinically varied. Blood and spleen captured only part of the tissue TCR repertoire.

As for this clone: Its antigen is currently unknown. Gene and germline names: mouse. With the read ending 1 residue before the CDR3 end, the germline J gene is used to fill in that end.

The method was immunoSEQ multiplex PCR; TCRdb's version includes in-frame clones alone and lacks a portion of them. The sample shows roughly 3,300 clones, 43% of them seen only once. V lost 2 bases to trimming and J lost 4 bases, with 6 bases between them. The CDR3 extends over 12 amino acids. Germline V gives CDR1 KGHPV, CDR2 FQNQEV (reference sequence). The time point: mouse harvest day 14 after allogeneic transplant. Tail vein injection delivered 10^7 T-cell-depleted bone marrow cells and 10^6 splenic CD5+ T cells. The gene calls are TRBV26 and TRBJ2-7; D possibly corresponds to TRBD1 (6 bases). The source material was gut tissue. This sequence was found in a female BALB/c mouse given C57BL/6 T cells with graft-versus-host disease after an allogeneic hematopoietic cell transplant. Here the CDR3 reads CASSLTGYEQYF. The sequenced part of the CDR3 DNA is TGTGCCAGCAGTCTGACAGGGTATGAACAGTAC.